Each of the 13 T cell receptor beta chains below was sequenced from the same sample in a study of OX40 agonist ivuxolimab in advanced cancers. Profiled with immunoSEQ multiplex PCR; TCRdb holds only in-frame clones, not every one. The sample consists of roughly 21,000 clones, more than 70% of them appearing once. This material consisted of CD4+ or CD8+ T cells sorted from blood, taken in a trial of the OX40 agonist ivuxolimab. The source is an adult with an advanced solid tumor such as melanoma, head and neck, liver or kidney cancer.

This sequence joins TRBV6-1 and TRBJ1-2; the D gene is possibly TRBD1 (5 bases). This CDR3 is 15 amino acids long. Germline CDR1 is MNHNS and CDR2 is SASEGT. Trimming took off 5 bases at V and 4 bases at J, with 17 bases between the two ends. In DNA, the CDR3 is TGTGCCAGCAGTCAAAGAAGGGGAGAAGGCTATGGCTACACCTTC. Its translation: CASSQRRGEGYGYTF.

The rearrangement joins TRBV7-2 to TRBJ2-7; D is unclear. V was shortened by 3 bases and J by 0 bases, with 9 bases between the two germline ends. The germline gives CDR1 SGHTA, CDR2 FQGNSA. This CDR3 region has 14 residues. The CDR3 loop is CASSFYGNSYEQYF. DNA for the CDR3: TGTGCCAGCAGCTTTTACGGCAACTCCTACGAGCAGTACTTC.

V and J are TRBV5-8 and TRBJ2-2; a weak D match, TRBD2 (5 bases). V was pared by 4 bases and J by 0 bases, with 13 bases between. This CDR3 is built from 16 residues. Germline loops: CDR1 SGHTS, CDR2 YDEGEE. CDR3 nucleotides: TGTGCCAGCAGCGATAGAGCGGCCTCGAACACCGGGGAGCTGTTTTTT. It codes for CASSDRAASNTGELFF. Supplemented by reference TRBV5-8 and TRBJ2-2, the full variable domain reads EAGVTQSPTHLIKTRGQQATLRCSPISGHTSVYWYQQALGLGLQFLLWYDEGEERNRGNFPPRFSGRQFPNYSSELNVNALELEDSALYLCASSDRAASNTGELFFGEGSRLTVL.

This clone rates as medium-sized. The chain uses TRBV27 and TRBJ2-1, with TRBD2 identical over 8 bases. The CDR3 is 15 amino acids. The V gene's germline CDR1 is MNHEY and CDR2 SMNVEV (reference sequence). V shed 5 bases, J shed 3 bases, and the junction held 6 bases outside the gene matches. CDR3 in DNA: TGTGCCAGCAGTCTCCTGGCGGGGGGCTACAATGAGCAGTTCTTC. This encodes CASSLLAGGYNEQFF.

This clone was seen a handful of times. The J gene is TRBJ2-7, the V gene TRBV29-1, with 9 bases matching TRBD1. The CDR3 extends over 12 amino acids. The germline V gene has CDR1 SQVTM and CDR2 ANQGSEA. V lost 6 bases to trimming and J lost 1 base; unmatched junction nucleotides: 1. For the CDR3, the DNA is TGCAGCGTGGGACAGGGATCCTACGAGCAGTACTTC. Protein product: CSVGQGSYEQYF.

The chain combines TRBV12-5 with TRBJ1-2, with 8 bases lining up with TRBD1. Germline-derived CDR1 and CDR2 are LGHNT and FRNRAP. Unmatched junction bases numbered 5, after V lost 7 bases and J lost 4 bases. The CDR3 loop spans 13 amino acids. The CDR3 sequence is CASAQGASYGYTF. DNA for the CDR3: TGTGCTAGTGCCCAGGGGGCAAGCTATGGCTACACCTTC.

The chain carries TRBV19 and TRBJ1-2; 8 bases line up with TRBD1. This CDR3 has 15 residues. With 0 bases clipped from V and 4 bases from J, the junction kept 4 bases outside the gene matches. Germline loops: CDR1 LNHDA, CDR2 SQIVND (reference sequence). The CDR3 here is CASSIEPGGVYGYTF. The DNA of the CDR3 is TGTGCCAGTAGTATAGAACCAGGGGGCGTCTATGGCTACACCTTC.

The rearrangement links TRBV29-1 to TRBJ1-2; D remains unclear. This CDR3 contains 11 residues. V was clipped by 5 bases and J by 7 bases, with 11 bases between them. Germline V gene data show CDR1 as SQVTM and CDR2 as ANQGSEA. The DNA of the CDR3 is TGCAGCGTTACAGTTGGGCCTGGCTACACCTTC. Translation: CSVTVGPGYTF. The full variable domain, its missing parts supplied by reference TRBV29-1 and TRBJ1-2, is SAVISQKPSRDICQRGTSLTIQCQVDSQVTMMFWYRQQPGQSLTLIATANQGSEATYESGFVIDKFPISRPNLTFSTLTVSNMSPEDSSIYLCSVTVGPGYTFGSGTRLTVV.

V usage is TRBV27 and J usage is TRBJ2-5, with unresolved D. This CDR3 has 12 residues. V lost 6 bases and J lost 5, with 10 bases in between. The germline CDR1 and CDR2 sequences are MNHEY and SMNVEV (reference sequence). CDR3 sequence (DNA): TGTGCCAGCAGCCGAAATGCGGAGACCCAGTACTTC. This translates into CASSRNAETQYF.

This clone appeared a single time. This chain links TRBV13 with TRBJ2-7; 10 bases match TRBD1. V shed 5 bases, J shed 6 bases, and the junction held 4 bases outside the gene matches. Germline CDR1 reads PRHDT; CDR2 reads FYEKMQ (reference sequence). The CDR3 has 13 amino acids. CDR3 in amino acids: CASSDRDRGEQYF. The DNA of the CDR3 is TGTGCCAGCAGCGACCGGGACAGGGGCGAGCAGTACTTC. Based on the CDR3 plus reference TRBV13 and TRBJ2-7, the full variable domain is AAGVIQSPRHLIKEKRETATLKCYPIPRHDTVYWYQQGPGQDPQFLISFYEKMQSDKGSIPDRFSAQQFSDYHSELNMSSLELGDSALYFCASSDRDRGEQYFGPGTRLTVT.

This chain links TRBV15 with TRBJ1-3; 7 bases align to TRBD1. The CDR3 covers 17 residues. Germline CDR1 reads LNHNV; CDR2 reads YYDKDF (reference sequence). The junction had 6 bases not matched to a gene; V was cut back by 1 base and J by 0 bases. CDR3 residues: CATSRAPGTASGNTIYF. CDR3 DNA: TGTGCCACCAGCAGAGCCCCCGGGACAGCCTCTGGAAACACCATATATTTT.

The chain uses TRBV11-2 and TRBJ2-7; the D call may be TRBD1 or TRBD2 (5 bases each). The CDR3 consists of 16 residues. Trimming left V 5 bases short and J 9 bases short, with 26 bases between. The germline CDR1 and CDR2 sequences are SGHAT and FQNNGV. The CDR3: CASSPRPAPGPEGQYF. CDR3 sequence (DNA): TGTGCCAGCAGCCCCCGCCCGGCCCCGGGGCCTGAGGGGCAGTACTTC.

The chain carries TRBV25-1 and TRBJ1-1; 9 positions match TRBD1. The CDR3 is made up of 15 amino acids. Germline assignment: CDR1 MGHDK and CDR2 SYGVNS. V lost 4 bases, J lost 3 bases, and 6 bases stayed unmatched. The CDR3 sequence is CASSVYRQGDTEAFF. Here the CDR3 DNA reads TGTGCCAGCAGTGTATACCGACAGGGGGACACTGAAGCTTTCTTT.